Listed below are T cell receptor beta chains from one sample, sequenced in a study of radiation and T cells in renal cell carcinoma. The table came from immunoSEQ multiplex PCR; TCRdb's copy has only in-frame clones and leaves some out. The top ten clones hold roughly 4% of a sample with 120,000 to 150,000 clones, 88% of them seen once. Sequences were derived from blood, sampled from a patient whose treatment included radiotherapy and nephrectomy. These receptors all come from a woman between 70 and 85 years old with renal cell carcinoma. Both conserved end residues are part of each CDR3. D genes are given only for firm matches. Part of the rows lack a size; the others show once, few, many or a class for expanded clones.

clone_size	v_call	j_call	d_call	cdr3_aa	cdr3_nt
.	TRBV6-6	TRBJ2-7	.	CASGELQSYEQYF	TGTGCCAGCGGGGAACTGCAATCCTACGAGCAGTACTTC
.	TRBV18	TRBJ2-1	.	CASSPPQPFEVEQFF	TGTGCCAGCTCACCACCGCAGCCTTTTGAAGTAGAGCAGTTCTTC
.	TRBV10-3	TRBJ1-5	TRBD1	CAISETDRASNQPQHF	TGTGCCATCAGTGAAACGGACAGGGCGAGCAATCAGCCCCAGCATTTT
.	TRBV7-3	TRBJ2-3	.	CASSLLASGTDTQYF	TGTGCCAGCAGCTTACTGGCTAGCGGCACAGATACGCAGTATTTT
.	TRBV7-2	TRBJ1-3	TRBD1	CASSLNSGGGNTIYF	TGTGCCAGCAGCTTAAATTCAGGGGGTGGAAACACCATATATTTT
.	TRBV5-6	TRBJ2-4	TRBD1	CASSYWDREVFQNIQYF	TGTGCCAGCAGCTACTGGGACAGGGAGGTTTTCCAAAACATTCAGTACTTC
.	TRBV2	TRBJ2-7	.	CASQRGGSYEQYF	TGTGCCAGCCAAAGGGGCGGCTCCTACGAGCAGTACTTC
.	TRBV11-2	TRBJ2-7	.	CASSFNEQYF	TGTGCCAGCAGCTTCAACGAGCAGTACTTC
.	TRBV15	TRBJ1-5	TRBD1	CATTRQGAGNQPQHF	TGTGCCACCACCCGACAGGGGGCAGGCAATCAGCCCCAGCATTTT
.	TRBV9	TRBJ2-3	.	CASSVGLRGETDTQYF	TGTGCCAGCAGCGTAGGGCTCAGGGGCGAAACAGATACGCAGTATTTT
.	TRBV29-1	TRBJ2-1	.	CSVERGALDEQFF	TGCAGCGTTGAAAGGGGGGCACTGGATGAGCAGTTCTTC
.	TRBV18	TRBJ1-6	.	CASSPGESPLHF	TGTGCCAGCTCACCCGGGGAGTCACCCCTCCACTTT
.	TRBV5-1	TRBJ2-1	TRBD1	CASSFGDRNNEQFF	TGCGCCAGCAGCTTTGGGGACAGGAACAATGAGCAGTTCTTC
.	TRBV5-5	TRBJ1-1	.	CASSFRDLNTEAFF	TGTGCCAGCAGCTTCCGGGACCTGAACACTGAAGCTTTCTTT
.	TRBV10-3	TRBJ2-7	.	CAISDVQARYEQYF	TGTGCCATCAGTGATGTGCAGGCGCGTTACGAGCAGTACTTC
.	TRBV11-2	TRBJ2-6	.	CASSFTAGGAGANVLTF	TGTGCCAGCAGCTTCACCGCCGGAGGCGCTGGGGCCAACGTCCTGACTTTC
.	TRBV6-5	TRBJ2-7	.	CASSYQGGEQYF	TGTGCCAGCAGTTATCAGGGTGGCGAGCAGTACTTC
.	TRBV18	TRBJ2-5	.	CASSPPVNQETQYF	TGTGCCAGCTCACCACCGGTGAACCAAGAGACCCAGTACTTC
.	TRBV19	TRBJ2-7	TRBD2	CASSIDGTSFYEQYF	TGTGCCAGTAGTATAGACGGGACTAGTTTCTACGAGCAGTACTTC
.	TRBV19	TRBJ1-1	.	CASSTQGRTEAFF	TGTGCCAGTAGTACCCAGGGGAGAACTGAAGCTTTCTTT
.	TRBV9	TRBJ1-3	TRBD1	CASSDRDSSGNTIYF	TGTGCCAGCAGCGACAGGGACAGCTCTGGAAACACCATATATTTT
.	TRBV2	TRBJ2-3	.	CASRTGGQSRYTDTQYF	TGTGCCAGCAGGACCGGAGGACAGTCACGGTACACAGATACGCAGTATTTT
.	TRBV5-1	TRBJ2-5	.	CASSLVLPGETQYF	TGCGCCAGCAGCTTGGTTCTCCCAGGGGAGACCCAGTACTTC
.	TRBV19	TRBJ2-6	.	CASRRIQGSPGANVLTF	TGTGCCAGTAGGCGGATCCAGGGAAGCCCTGGGGCCAACGTCCTGACTTTC
.	TRBV6-1	TRBJ2-3	TRBD1	CASIEGDRLLTQYF	TGTGCCAGCATTGAGGGGGACAGATTATTGACGCAGTATTTT
.	TRBV19	TRBJ1-1	.	CASSIAGRAARNTEAFF	TGTGCCAGTAGTATAGCGGGCCGAGCCGCCCGAAACACTGAAGCTTTCTTT
.	TRBV7-9	TRBJ1-4	.	CASSSEGVLEKLFF	TGTGCCAGCAGCTCCGAAGGGGTCTTGGAAAAACTGTTTTTT
few	TRBV19	TRBJ1-2	.	CASRGGQGRVGYTF	TGTGCCAGTAGAGGAGGCCAGGGGCGGGTTGGCTACACCTTC
once	TRBV6-6	TRBJ1-6	TRBD1	CASSRQGRDSPLHF	TGTGCCAGCAGTAGACAGGGCCGGGATTCACCCCTCCACTTT
.	TRBV21-1	TRBJ1-1	.	CASSKGVRGMIGNTEAFF	TGTGCCAGCAGCAAAGGCGTCAGAGGGATGATCGGGAACACTGAAGCTTTCTTT
.	TRBV9	TRBJ2-2	.	CASSTSDGELFF	TGTGCCAGCAGCACGAGTGACGGGGAGCTGTTTTTT
.	TRBV5-8	TRBJ1-1	.	CASRRPPNTEAFF	TGTGCCAGCAGACGGCCCCCGAACACTGAAGCTTTCTTT
.	TRBV4-1	TRBJ1-4	.	CASSQGWGATNEKLFF	TGCGCCAGCAGCCAAGGGTGGGGGGCGACTAATGAAAAACTGTTTTTT
.	TRBV18	TRBJ1-3	.	CASSPRTESSGNTIYF	TGTGCCAGCTCACCTCGGACAGAGAGCTCTGGAAACACCATATATTTT
.	TRBV7-8	TRBJ1-3	.	CASSLRDLSSGNTIYF	TGTGCCAGCAGCTTAAGGGACTTGAGCTCTGGAAACACCATATATTTT
.	TRBV7-9	TRBJ1-5	.	CASSLEITGKKVGNQPQHF	TGTGCCAGCAGCTTAGAGATTACAGGCAAAAAAGTGGGGAATCAGCCCCAGCATTTT
few	TRBV19	TRBJ1-6	.	CASRSGQGKAPSNSPLHF	TGTGCCAGTAGGTCGGGGCAGGGTAAGGCTCCGAGTAATTCACCCCTCCACTTT
.	TRBV9	TRBJ2-3	TRBD1	CASSPTGSVNTDTQYF	TGTGCCAGCAGCCCGACAGGGTCGGTGAACACAGATACGCAGTATTTT
.	TRBV14	TRBJ2-7	TRBD2	CASSQGTSGEWSYEQYF	TGTGCCAGCAGCCAAGGGACTAGCGGGGAGTGGTCCTACGAGCAGTACTTC
.	TRBV6-5	TRBJ1-2	.	CASRRGTANYGYTF	TGTGCCAGCAGGCGCGGAACAGCTAACTATGGCTACACCTTC
.	TRBV5-1	TRBJ1-3	TRBD1	CASSLAGVDRANTIYF	TGCGCCAGCAGCTTGGCCGGAGTGGACAGGGCGAACACCATATATTTT
once	TRBV4-1	TRBJ2-2	.	CASSQARPGTQLTGELFF	TGCGCCAGCAGCCAAGCGCGTCCCGGGACACAACTCACCGGGGAGCTGTTTTTT
.	TRBV5-6	TRBJ1-3	TRBD1	CASSWGTVAGNTIYF	TGTGCCAGCAGCTGGGGGACAGTGGCTGGAAACACCATATATTTT
.	TRBV7-9	TRBJ2-7	TRBD1	CASTPDRVEQYF	TGTGCCAGCACCCCGGACAGGGTCGAGCAGTACTTC
.	TRBV27	TRBJ2-7	TRBD1	CASSPGTGGFFYEQYF	TGTGCCAGCAGCCCCGGGACAGGGGGGTTTTTCTACGAGCAGTACTTC
.	TRBV27	TRBJ1-4	TRBD1	CASLGQGGEKLFF	TGTGCCAGCCTCGGCCAGGGGGGTGAAAAACTGTTTTTT
once	TRBV19	TRBJ2-7	.	CASSIVKGNEQYF	TGTGCCAGTAGTATAGTGAAAGGGAACGAGCAGTACTTC